What follows is one T cell receptor (beta chain) and its context. The sample is drawn from a study of control samples from healthy donors and cancer patients. Sequencing was performed with immunoSEQ multiplex PCR; in TCRdb, only in-frame clones are kept and a portion is missing. This sample has about 140,000 clones, with less than 95% found just once. V lost 6 bases and J 4 bases, leaving 9 bases between the germline ends. The CDR3 is 12 residues long. CDR1 is MNHEY, CDR2 SVGAGI, per germline. Sequencing used blood. V is TRBV6-5 and J is TRBJ1-2; the D gene is possibly TRBD1 (5 bases). The sequence derives from a man in his late teens or twenties in good health. The CDR3 reads CASRQASYGYTF. The CDR3 coding sequence is TGTGCCAGCAGACAGGCCAGCTATGGCTACACCTTC.